Each of the 15 T cell receptor beta chains below was sequenced from the same sample in a study of cytomegalovirus exposure and HLA in healthy donors. Primers for the PCR totalled 60 Vbeta and 13 Jbeta. Libraries were prepared by immunoSEQ multiplex PCR; TCRdb keeps only in-frame clonotypes and omits some of them. The data contain some 120,000 clones, 77% of them singletons. The sequenced material came from PBMCs. Receptors originate from a middle-aged man in good health and CMV-seropositive.

The chain has TRBV7-8 and TRBJ1-1; D is ambiguous. The CDR3 covers 13 residues. The germline V gene encodes CDR1 SGHVS and CDR2 FQNEAQ. V lost 6 bases to trimming and J lost 7 bases, with 15 bases between them. The CDR3 protein is CASSLGTSNEAFF. In DNA form, the CDR3 reads TGTGCCAGCAGTTTGGGCACCTCAAATGAAGCTTTCTTT.

The genes are TRBV7-8 and TRBJ2-1; D is unresolved. Trimming removed 3 bases at V and 7 bases at J, with 13 bases between. The germline CDR1 and CDR2 sequences are SGHVS and FQNEAQ. The length of the CDR3 is 14 residues. The CDR3 region is CASSLSTGTNEQFF. The CDR3 DNA sequence: TGTGCCAGCAGCTTGTCTACGGGTACGAATGAGCAGTTCTTC.

This rearrangement joins TRBV13 to TRBJ2-7; 8 bases agree with TRBD2. J gave up 6 bases and V 4 bases, and 11 bases lay outside the gene matches. Germline loops: CDR1 PRHDT, CDR2 FYEKMQ (reference sequence). CDR3 length: 15 residues. For the CDR3, the DNA is TGTGCCAGCAGCTCCGCCCATAGCGGGAATACCGAGCAGTACTTC. This translates into CASSSAHSGNTEQYF.

As DNA, the CDR3 is TGTGCTATAGCGCCTAGCGGGGACACGTTGGAGACCCAGTACTTC. Residues: CAIAPSGDTLETQYF. The genes are TRBV10-3 and TRBJ2-5; 9 bases match TRBD2. Per the germline V gene, CDR1 is ENHRY and CDR2 is SYGVKD. The CDR3 contains 15 residues.

The genes are TRBV7-9 and TRBJ2-1; perhaps TRBD1 as D (6 bases). Between the trimmed V and J ends, which lost 5 bases and 4 bases, there was a span of 15 bases. CDR1 is SEHNR and CDR2 is FQNEAQ in the germline V gene (reference sequence). The CDR3 runs 15 residues. The CDR3 loop reads CASSDRTASYNEQFF. DNA for the CDR3: TGTGCCAGCAGCGACCGGACAGCTAGTTACAATGAGCAGTTCTTC.

Only one count was recorded for this clone. The rearrangement uses TRBV4-1 and TRBJ1-6; D perhaps matches TRBD1 (5 bases). This CDR3 is 17 amino acids long. The V gene's germline CDR1 is MGHRA and CDR2 YSYEKL. V was shortened by 0 bases and J by 5 bases, with 14 bases between the two germline ends. For the CDR3, the DNA is TGCGCCAGCAGCCAAGAAATTTCACAGGCTAATAATTCACCCCTCCACTTT. Protein: CASSQEISQANNSPLHF.

The chain is built from TRBV7-8 and TRBJ2-3, with D perhaps TRBD2 (6 bases). The CDR3 is 15 residues long. Germline CDR1 reads SGHVS; CDR2 reads FQNEAQ. Trimming took off 5 bases at V and 5 bases at J, with 17 bases between the two ends. The CDR3 DNA reads TGTGCCAGCAGCCCACCGCGGGGTTGGGGAGATACGCAGTATTTT. Residues: CASSPPRGWGDTQYF. Variable domain in full (rest from reference TRBV7-8 and TRBJ2-3): GAGVSQSPRYKVAKRGQDVALRCDPISGHVSLFWYQQALGQGPEFLTYFQNEAQLDKSGLPSDRFFAERPEGSVSTLKIQRTQQEDSAVYLCASSPPRGWGDTQYFGPGTRLTVL.

The rearrangement uses TRBV5-1 and TRBJ1-3; D is unclear. The ends were cut back, 4 bases at V and 4 bases at J, with 18 bases in the middle. This CDR3 has 16 residues. In germline, CDR1 is SGHRS, CDR2 YFSETQ. In DNA form, the CDR3 reads TGCGCCAGCAGCGTGATAGGAATGGCGGGAGGAAACACCATATATTTT. It codes for CASSVIGMAGGNTIYF. The full variable domain, rest sourced from reference TRBV5-1 and TRBJ1-3, is KAGVTQTPRYLIKTRGQQVTLSCSPISGHRSVSWYQQTPGQGLQFLFEYFSETQRNKGNFPGRFSGRQFSNSRSEMNVSTLELGDSALYLCASSVIGMAGGNTIYFGEGSWLTVV.

The rearrangement joins TRBV4-1 to TRBJ1-6, with D perhaps TRBD1 (6 bases). CDR1 is MGHRA and CDR2 is YSYEKL in the germline V gene. The length of the CDR3 is 16 residues. V dropped 5 bases and J dropped 6 bases, with 17 bases sitting between them. CDR3 sequence (DNA): TGCGCCAGCAGCTCCCTCCTTGACAGGAGTAATTCACCCCTCCACTTT. Its protein product is CASSSLLDRSNSPLHF.

V gene TRBV6-1 combines with J gene TRBJ2-1, with 10 bases matching TRBD2. The CDR3 covers 16 residues. Germline V gene data show CDR1 as MNHNS and CDR2 as SASEGT. Losses at the gene ends were 3 bases for V and 7 bases for J; bases not matched to a gene: 9. As DNA, the CDR3 is TGTGCCAGCAGTGAGACCCGGACTAGCGGAGGTAATGAGCAGTTCTTC. Protein sequence: CASSETRTSGGNEQFF.

This clone was detected only once. The rearrangement joins TRBV5-1 to TRBJ2-7; D is ambiguous. Germline V gene sequence: CDR1 SGHRS, CDR2 YFSETQ. This CDR3 spans 14 amino acids. Trimming shortened V by 4 bases and J by 8 bases, and 19 bases separated the two germline ends. The CDR3 sequence is CASSVEIGGPKQYF. The CDR3 DNA reads TGCGCCAGCAGCGTAGAGATAGGCGGTCCTAAGCAGTACTTC.

This chain joins TRBV6-5 and TRBJ1-5, with TRBD1 as a possible D gene (6 bases). V was pared by 3 bases and J by 4 bases, with 7 bases between. Germline CDR1 reads MNHEY; CDR2 reads SVGAGI. CDR3 length equals 13 residues. The CDR3 is CASSYTGNQPQHF. The CDR3 coding sequence is TGTGCCAGCAGTTATACAGGGAATCAGCCCCAGCATTTT.

The chain uses TRBV11-2 and TRBJ2-7; maybe TRBD1 (5 bases). The CDR3 extends over 16 amino acids. V was cut by 5 bases and J by 0 bases, with 17 bases left in between. Germline lookup yields CDR1 SGHAT and CDR2 FQNNGV. The CDR3 spells CASSPRQLRGSYEQYF. CDR3 DNA: TGTGCCAGCAGCCCAAGACAGTTAAGGGGCTCCTACGAGCAGTACTTC.

This chain connects TRBV7-9 to TRBJ1-2; 9 bases fit TRBD1. Germline V lookup: CDR1 SEHNR, CDR2 FQNEAQ (reference sequence). The CDR3 is 17 amino acids. V lost 0 bases to trimming and J lost 5 bases; unmatched junction nucleotides: 10. CDR3 protein: CASSLAGQGENRYGYTF. The CDR3 DNA reads TGTGCCAGCAGCTTAGCGGGACAGGGAGAGAATCGTTATGGCTACACCTTC.

The V and J genes are TRBV7-2 and TRBJ2-3; 8 bases align to TRBD2. V was clipped by 6 bases and J by 0 bases; unmatched bases: 5. Germline CDR1 SGHTA, CDR2 FQGNSA. The CDR3 contains 15 residues. CDR3 amino acids: CASRYSGVSTDTQYF. CDR3 in DNA: TGTGCCAGCAGATATAGCGGGGTCAGCACAGATACGCAGTATTTT.